This is a list of T cell receptor beta chains from one sample in a study of shared clonotypes between healthy human individuals. The table came from immunoSEQ multiplex PCR; TCRdb's copy has only in-frame clones and leaves some out. The data contain roughly 2.5 million clones, approximately 94% of them singletons. Sequencing was performed on naive CD4+ T cells sorted from blood. These receptors came from a man aged 18 to 30 in good health. The CDR3 runs from the conserved cysteine through the conserved F or W. Each record gives: clone size, D gene, V gene, J gene, CDR3 protein, CDR3 DNA. A D gene is named only where the DNA matches it firmly. Expanded clones get a size class; other rows say once, few or many, or leave the size out.

NA	NA	TRBV2	TRBJ1-5	CASRDDTYSNQPQHF	TGTGCCAGCAGGGATGACACATATAGCAATCAGCCCCAGCATTTT
once	NA	TRBV20-1	TRBJ1-4	CSHSKGEKLFF	TGCAGCCACTCAAAAGGAGAAAAACTGTTTTTT
NA	TRBD2	TRBV4-1	TRBJ2-5	CASSQGPAGGQETQYF	TGCGCCAGCAGCCAAGGCCCAGCGGGAGGACAAGAGACCCAGTACTTC
once	NA	TRBV6-5	TRBJ2-7	CASSSVRVNEQYF	TGTGCCAGCAGTTCGGTCCGGGTCAACGAGCAGTACTTC
NA	TRBD1	TRBV18	TRBJ1-2	CASSFPGQGVDGYTF	TGTGCCAGCTCATTCCCGGGACAGGGGGTCGATGGCTACACCTTC
NA	TRBD2	TRBV4-1	TRBJ2-2	CASSQVEREAGTGELFF	TGCGCCAGCAGCCAAGTCGAGCGGGAGGCGGGCACCGGGGAGCTGTTTTTT
NA	NA	TRBV5-1	TRBJ1-5	CASSVGVGSNQPQHF	TGCGCCAGCAGCGTCGGAGTAGGGAGCAATCAGCCCCAGCATTTT
NA	NA	TRBV9	TRBJ2-7	CASSVGLAGYEQYF	TGTGCCAGCAGCGTAGGGCTAGCCGGCTACGAGCAGTACTTC
NA	NA	TRBV6-5	TRBJ2-2	CASSVDRLLGELFF	TGTGCCAGTTCAGTTGACAGGCTACTCGGGGAGCTGTTTTTT
NA	TRBD1	TRBV28	TRBJ2-3	CASTPGQGVESYTDTQYF	TGTGCCAGCACTCCGGGACAGGGAGTCGAGAGTTACACAGATACGCAGTATTTT
NA	TRBD1	TRBV6-5	TRBJ1-1	CASTGGSNTEAFF	TGTGCCAGCACAGGGGGATCGAACACTGAAGCTTTCTTT
NA	TRBD1	TRBV5-1	TRBJ1-4	CASSSGQGNEKLFF	TGCGCCAGCAGCAGTGGACAGGGTAACGAAAAACTGTTTTTT
NA	TRBD1	TRBV11-2	TRBJ2-1	CASSLGDRGHNEQFF	TGTGCCAGCAGCTTAGGGGACAGGGGTCACAATGAGCAGTTCTTC
NA	NA	TRBV5-1	TRBJ2-3	CASSFNPAGGTDTQYF	TGCGCCAGCAGCTTCAACCCCGCGGGTGGCACAGATACGCAGTATTTT
NA	NA	TRBV30	TRBJ1-5	CAWSAQGLDQPQHF	TGTGCCTGGAGTGCGCAGGGTCTCGATCAGCCCCAGCATTTT
NA	NA	TRBV5-1	TRBJ1-6	CASSYRTTVNSPLHF	TGCGCCAGCAGCTACAGGACAACGGTTAATTCACCCCTCCACTTT
NA	TRBD2	TRBV7-3	TRBJ2-5	CASSGGETQYF	TGTGCCAGCTCGGGGGGAGAGACCCAGTACTTC
NA	NA	TRBV5-6	TRBJ2-5	CASSLGGKETQYF	TGTGCCAGCAGCTTGGGCGGGAAAGAGACCCAGTACTTC
NA	NA	TRBV7-3	TRBJ2-3	CASSPTSMGDTQYF	TGTGCCAGCAGCCCGACTAGTATGGGTGATACGCAGTATTTT
NA	TRBD2	TRBV7-2	TRBJ2-1	CASSSGGSSYNEQFF	TGTGCCAGCAGCTCGGGGGGGAGCTCCTACAATGAGCAGTTCTTC
NA	NA	TRBV19	TRBJ1-2	CASLGDAGPYGYTF	TGTGCCAGCTTGGGGGACGCTGGGCCTTATGGCTACACCTTC
NA	NA	TRBV6-4	TRBJ2-3	CAPTDSDFTDTQYF	TGTGCCCCGACGGACAGCGATTTCACAGATACGCAGTATTTT
few	TRBD2	TRBV4-1	TRBJ2-1	CASSQGTSGYNEQFF	TGCGCCAGCAGCCAAGGGACTAGCGGGTACAATGAGCAGTTCTTC
NA	NA	TRBV19	TRBJ1-2	CASSILNQGGSRKGYTF	TGTGCCAGTAGTATTCTGAACCAGGGTGGATCCAGGAAGGGCTACACCTTC
NA	NA	TRBV12-5	TRBJ1-5	CASGPFLGGFSNQPQHF	TGTGCTAGTGGTCCCTTTTTGGGGGGCTTTAGCAATCAGCCCCAGCATTTT
NA	NA	TRBV30	TRBJ1-2	CAWTVRWLNYGYTF	TGTGCCTGGACCGTCAGGTGGTTGAACTATGGCTACACCTTC
NA	TRBD1	TRBV19	TRBJ1-5	CASSIAPSTNRGGNQPQHF	TGTGCCAGTAGTATAGCCCCTTCGACTAACAGGGGTGGCAATCAGCCCCAGCATTTT
NA	NA	TRBV6-1	TRBJ1-1	CASSGGEVNTEAFF	TGTGCCAGCAGTGGGGGGGAGGTGAACACTGAAGCTTTCTTT
NA	TRBD1	TRBV2	TRBJ1-5	CASSESLGQYNQPQHF	TGTGCCAGCAGTGAAAGCCTGGGACAGTACAATCAGCCCCAGCATTTT
NA	TRBD2	TRBV11-2	TRBJ2-7	CASSLDSASGRAYEQYF	TGTGCCAGCAGCTTAGATTCCGCTAGCGGGAGGGCCTACGAGCAGTACTTC
NA	TRBD1	TRBV5-1	TRBJ2-5	CASSLVGTGAETQYF	TGCGCCAGCAGCTTGGTCGGGACAGGGGCAGAGACCCAGTACTTC
NA	NA	TRBV11-2	TRBJ1-5	CASSLDDNQPQHF	TGTGCCAGCAGCTTAGATGACAATCAGCCCCAGCATTTT
few	NA	TRBV25-1	TRBJ1-5	CASSVRGSNQPQHF	TGTGCCAGCAGTGTGAGAGGGAGCAATCAGCCCCAGCATTTT
NA	NA	TRBV13	TRBJ1-4	CASSWRQAEKLFF	TGTGCCAGCAGCTGGAGACAGGCAGAAAAACTGTTTTTT
NA	TRBD2	TRBV15	TRBJ2-1	CATKGLAGAGEQFF	TGTGCCACCAAGGGGCTAGCGGGGGCCGGAGAGCAGTTCTTC
NA	NA	TRBV7-6	TRBJ2-7	CASSSGRTTGSSYEQYF	TGTGCCAGCAGCTCCGGTAGAACTACCGGGAGCTCCTACGAGCAGTACTTC
NA	NA	TRBV2	TRBJ2-2	CAGGPGTGELFF	TGTGCGGGGGGGCCGGGCACCGGGGAGCTGTTTTTT
once	NA	TRBV7-8	TRBJ2-1	CASSLALAGAFF	TGTGCCAGCAGCTTAGCGTTAGCAGGGGCGTTCTTC
NA	NA	TRBV5-5	TRBJ1-6	CASSLAGASDSPLHF	TGTGCCAGCAGCTTGGCAGGGGCCAGCGATTCACCCCTCCACTTT
few	NA	TRBV30	TRBJ1-6	CAWMQDFYNSPLHF	TGTGCCTGGATGCAGGACTTCTATAATTCACCCCTCCACTTT
NA	TRBD1	TRBV27	TRBJ1-3	CASRPGQGTNTIYF	TGTGCCAGCAGGCCGGGACAGGGAACAAACACCATATATTTT
NA	NA	TRBV4-2	TRBJ1-1	CASSQDPGKGGENTEAFF	TGTGCCAGCAGCCAAGATCCCGGCAAGGGGGGCGAGAACACTGAAGCTTTCTTT
NA	TRBD2	TRBV2	TRBJ2-1	CASSQLAGGPNEQFF	TGTGCCAGCAGCCAACTAGCGGGAGGGCCTAATGAGCAGTTCTTC
once	TRBD2	TRBV5-5	TRBJ2-1	CASSFQGTRIYEQFF	TGTGCCAGCAGCTTTCAAGGGACTAGAATATATGAGCAGTTCTTC
NA	NA	TRBV10-2	TRBJ2-7	CASSESEGAWYEQYF	TGCGCCAGCAGTGAGTCTGAAGGGGCATGGTACGAGCAGTACTTC
NA	NA	TRBV7-7	TRBJ2-5	CASSHGVAGETQYF	TGTGCTAGCAGCCACGGGGTAGCTGGAGAGACCCAGTACTTC
NA	TRBD1	TRBV4-1	TRBJ1-2	CASSQVDRDYGYTF	TGCGCCAGCAGCCAAGTCGACAGGGACTATGGCTACACCTTC
NA	TRBD1	TRBV10-3	TRBJ1-2	CAISGTGNDYGYTF	TGTGCCATCAGCGGGACAGGGAACGACTATGGCTACACCTTC
NA	NA	TRBV27	TRBJ1-2	CASGGPNYGYTF	TGTGCCAGTGGGGGGCCAAACTATGGCTACACCTTC
NA	NA	TRBV11-2	TRBJ2-2	CASSPWGSITGELFF	TGTGCCAGCAGCCCGTGGGGCTCCATTACCGGGGAGCTGTTTTTT
NA	NA	TRBV5-1	TRBJ2-5	CASSLAVGLLQETQYF	TGCGCCAGCAGCTTGGCCGTGGGCTTACTCCAAGAGACCCAGTACTTC